This T cell receptor (beta chain) was sequenced during a study of cytomegalovirus exposure and HLA in healthy donors. Trimming took 2 bases from V and 5 from J, leaving 14 bases between them. The germline V gene has CDR1 MNHEY and CDR2 SMNVEV (reference sequence). The CDR3 has 15 amino acids. TCRdb's copy holds only in-frame clones and misses some; the assay was immunoSEQ multiplex PCR. The table shows approximately 110,000 clones, with about nine tenths occurring only once. The TCR sequence derives from a woman between 18 and 29 years old in good health and CMV-seronegative. The rearrangement joins TRBV27 to TRBJ2-3; a weak D match, TRBD2 (6 bases). The sample was PBMCs. In DNA form, the CDR3 reads TGTGCCAGCAGTTTACTGTCCGGGAGTGGAGATACGCAGTATTTT. Translated, it gives CASSLLSGSGDTQYF.